Below are 21 T cell receptor beta chains sequenced from a single sample in a study of neurological immune-mediated disorders. MiXCR, applied by TCRdb to the 5' RACE reads, yields one record per CDR3 protein. The sample has 45,000 to 65,000 distinct CDR3 sequences; around 3.4% are singletons. Specimen: PBMCs. The receptors were sampled from a man between 35 and 55 years old with multiple sclerosis.

This clonotype was counted a few times. A read error may explain this, as a much larger clone is one base away. The J gene is TRBJ1-2, the V gene TRBV4-1; D is unresolved. The CDR3 is 14 amino acids. CDR1 and CDR2 (germline): MGHRA, YSYEKL. Trimming pared 1 base from V and 3 bases from J, leaving 9 bases between. The CDR3 DNA is TGCGCCAGCAGCCAAGGAACGTCGGACTATGGCTACACCTTC. Protein product: CASSQGTSDYGYTF.

A note on this clonotype: The limits of the CDR3 on the DNA are not certain, so only TCRdb's listed CDR3 is given. The chain combines TRBV20-1 with TRBJ1-5; the table's D call TRBD1 went unverified against the DNA. Per germline, CDR1 DFQATT and CDR2 SNEGSKA (reference sequence). Inclusive of both ends, the CDR3 amounts to 16 amino acids. CDR3 in amino acids: CSARDLWGGGNQPQNF.

This clonotype was observed many times. The chain carries TRBV20-1 and TRBJ1-2; 7 nucleotides align to TRBD1. This CDR3 spans 15 amino acids. CDR1 is DFQATT, CDR2 SNEGSKA, per germline (reference sequence). Trimming at V came to 6 bases and at J to 5 bases, leaving 15 bases not matched to a gene. CDR3 residues: CSAQKQGTGRYGYTF. The DNA for the CDR3 is TGCAGTGCCCAGAAACAGGGGACGGGTCGATATGGCTACACCTTC.

This clonotype has a handful of counts. Since a much larger clone is just one base distant, this may be a read error. The CDR3 carries no conserved terminal phenylalanine or tryptophan, so it likely arises from a read error. The rearrangement links TRBV12-3 or TRBV12-4 to TRBJ2-7, with TRBD1 identical over 9 bases. The junction had 7 bases not matched to a gene; V was cut back by 5 bases and J by 5 bases. The CDR3 loop spans 14 amino acids. The CDR3 DNA reads as TGTGCCAGCAGTAAGGGACAGGGTGTCGACGAGCAGTACTAC. Protein: CASSKGQGVDEQYY.

In this sample, this clonotype turned up many times. The chain links TRBV30 to TRBJ2-7, with 13 bases identical to TRBD2. V lost 2 bases, J lost 7 bases, and 8 bases stayed unmatched. This CDR3 comprises 15 residues. Germline-derived CDR1 and CDR2 are GTSNPN and SVGIG (reference sequence). The DNA for the CDR3 is TGTGCCTGGAGTCTAGGACTAGCGGGGGACTATGAGCAGTACTTC. Its translation is CAWSLGLAGDYEQYF.

This clonotype was seen repeatedly, ten times or more. The chain joins TRBV7-2 to TRBJ2-7; 10 bases map to TRBD1. J was trimmed by 5 bases and V by 5 bases; bases with no gene match: 6. Germline-derived CDR1 and CDR2 are SGHTA and FQGNSA. The length of the CDR3 is 14 residues. CDR3 in DNA: TGTGCCAGCAGCCCTGACAGGGGGCCCAACGAGCAGTACTTC. It specifies CASSPDRGPNEQYF.

This clonotype has a count of ten or more. This chain joins TRBV20-1 and TRBJ1-2; no reliable D call. Germline loops: CDR1 DFQATT, CDR2 SNEGSKA (reference sequence). V was trimmed by 0 bases and J by 10 bases, leaving 9 bases between them. The CDR3 contains 11 residues. CDR3 residues: CSARDEGHYTF. CDR3 nucleotides: TGCAGTGCTAGAGATGAAGGTCACTACACCTTC.

In its sample, this clonotype was seen many times. V usage is TRBV7-3 and J usage is TRBJ2-4; 9 bases match TRBD1. The CDR3 is made up of 13 amino acids. Germline V gives CDR1 SGHTA, CDR2 FQGTGA. Germline trimming cut 5 bases from V and 10 bases from J; bases unmatched to any gene: 6. CDR3 residues: CASSPGQGDIQYF. In DNA form, the CDR3 reads TGTGCCAGCAGCCCGGGACAGGGAGATATTCAGTACTTC. Complete variable domain (other parts from reference TRBV7-3 and TRBJ2-4): GAGVSQTPSNKVTEKGKYVELRCDPISGHTALYWYRQSLGQGPEFLIYFQGTGAADDSGLPNDRFFAVRPEGSVSTLKIQRTERGDSAVYLCASSPGQGDIQYFGAGTRLSVL.

Many counts were recorded for this clonotype. The J gene is TRBJ2-7, the V gene TRBV7-9, with 9 nucleotides matching TRBD1. The CDR3 totals 14 residues. With V trimmed by 5 bases and J by 7 bases, 9 bases remained unmatched. The V gene's germline CDR1 is SEHNR and CDR2 FQNEAQ (reference sequence). The CDR3 loop reads CASSPSQGAQEQYF. In DNA form, the CDR3 reads TGTGCCAGCAGCCCTTCACAGGGGGCGCAGGAGCAGTACTTC. Full variable domain (remainder filled in from reference TRBV7-9 and TRBJ2-7): DTGVSQNPRHKITKRGQNVTFRCDPISEHNRLYWYRQTLGQGPEFLTYFQNEAQLEKSRLLSDRFSAERPKGSFSTLEIQRTEQGDSAMYLCASSPSQGAQEQYFGPGTRLTVT.

This clonotype occurred many times. The chain uses TRBV18 and TRBJ1-6; D is uncertain. Germline V gene lookup returns CDR1 KGHSH and CDR2 LQKENI. Trimming cost V 0 bases and J 9 bases, with 18 bases left between them. CDR3 length: 17 amino acids. The CDR3 DNA reads TGTGCCAGCTCACCACCGGTAAGGGCAGGAACGGGTTCACCCCTCCACTTT. Residues: CASSPPVRAGTGSPLHF. The full variable domain, with the rest looked up from reference TRBV18 and TRBJ1-6, is NAGVMQNPRHLVRRRGQEARLRCSPMKGHSHVYWYRQLPEEGLKFMVYLQKENIIDESGMPKERFSAEFPKEGPSILRIQQVVRGDSAAYFCASSPPVRAGTGSPLHFGNGTRLTVT.

This clonotype was picked up many times. This chain joins TRBV7-9 and TRBJ2-1; D call uncertain. CDR1 SEHNR and CDR2 FQNEAQ come from the germline V gene (reference sequence). The V gene lost 0 bases and the J gene lost 6 bases, with 12 bases spanning the gap. The CDR3 is 15 amino acids. CDR3 sequence: CASSLAGSSGNEQFF. The CDR3 DNA reads TGTGCCAGCAGCTTAGCAGGTAGTTCTGGCAATGAGCAGTTCTTC.

This clonotype appeared many times. The chain joins TRBV12-3 or TRBV12-4 to TRBJ1-2; TRBD1 is a possible D gene (6 bases). Trimming took off 6 bases at V and 3 bases at J, with 20 bases between the two ends. This CDR3 spans 16 amino acids. CDR3 in DNA: TGTGCCAGCAGCCCTAGAGGGTCTGGGGGCGACTATGGCTACACCTTC. Translated: CASSPRGSGGDYGYTF.

This clonotype was seen ten or more times. The rearrangement uses TRBV18 and TRBJ1-2; TRBD1 agrees at 11 bases. In germline, CDR1 is KGHSH, CDR2 LQKENI. The V and J ends lost 4 bases and 7 bases, in that order; junction bases with no gene match: 14. CDR3 size: 17 residues. The CDR3 loop reads CASSLLPPGQGVGGYTF. The CDR3 DNA reads as TGTGCCAGCTCACTGCTACCCCCGGGACAGGGGGTTGGTGGCTACACCTTC. The full variable domain, its missing parts supplied by reference TRBV18 and TRBJ1-2, is NAGVMQNPRHLVRRRGQEARLRCSPMKGHSHVYWYRQLPEEGLKFMVYLQKENIIDESGMPKERFSAEFPKEGPSILRIQQVVRGDSAAYFCASSLLPPGQGVGGYTFGSGTRLTVV.

This clonotype was seen many times. V is TRBV20-1 and J is TRBJ2-2; TRBD2 matches at 14 bases. The CDR3 extends over 19 amino acids. CDR1 is DFQATT, CDR2 SNEGSKA, per germline (reference sequence). V shed 4 bases, J shed 4 bases, and the junction held 14 bases outside the gene matches. For the CDR3, the DNA is TGCAGTGCTACCGATTGGGGGACTAGCGGGGGAGAGGGCACCGGGGAGCTGTTTTTT. Amino acid sequence: CSATDWGTSGGEGTGELFF.

In its sample, this clonotype was seen many times. V gene TRBV6-5 combines with J gene TRBJ2-1, with 8 bases matching TRBD2. Germline trimming cut 2 bases from V and 7 bases from J; bases unmatched to any gene: 7. Germline CDR1 reads MNHEY; CDR2 reads SVGAGI. The CDR3 contains 15 residues. This chain's CDR3 is CASSYGQRGSNEQFF. The CDR3 DNA follows: TGTGCCAGCAGTTACGGCCAGCGGGGGTCAAATGAGCAGTTCTTC.

This clonotype has a count of ten or more. J is TRBJ1-1 and V is TRBV7-3, with D maybe TRBD1 (5 bases). CDR1 and CDR2 (germline): SGHTA, FQGTGA. This CDR3 has 15 residues. V was clipped by 2 bases and J by 0 bases, with 10 bases between them. This chain's CDR3 is CASSLGGNMNTEAFF. The CDR3 DNA reads as TGTGCCAGCAGCTTAGGGGGTAATATGAACACTGAAGCTTTCTTT.

This clonotype was counted ten times or more. The genes are TRBV7-2 and TRBJ1-2, with a possible D match to TRBD1 (6 bases). The CDR3 consists of 14 residues. Germline V gene sequence: CDR1 SGHTA, CDR2 FQGNSA. V was clipped by 3 bases and J by 3 bases, with 11 bases between them. CDR3 residues: CASSFDRSYYGYTF. The DNA for the CDR3 is TGTGCCAGCAGCTTTGACAGGAGCTACTATGGCTACACCTTC.

This clonotype came up many times. The chain carries TRBV9 and TRBJ2-2, with D unresolved. The V gene's germline CDR1 is SGDLS and CDR2 YYNGEE. The ends were cut back, 4 bases at V and 0 bases at J, with 13 bases in the middle. CDR3 size: 16 residues. CDR3 sequence: CASSPQWVANTGELFF. CDR3 in DNA: TGTGCCAGCAGCCCCCAGTGGGTAGCGAACACCGGGGAGCTGTTTTTT.

There are many counts of this clonotype. The chain links TRBV6-5 to TRBJ2-3; TRBD1 matches 7 bases. V shed 8 bases and J 4 bases; nucleotides not matched to a gene: 15. Per germline, CDR1 MNHEY and CDR2 SVGAGI. CDR3 length: 16 amino acids. The CDR3 here is CASRPSTGVGADTQYF. The DNA of the CDR3 is TGTGCCAGCCGTCCAAGCACAGGGGTGGGGGCAGATACGCAGTATTTT.

This clonotype appeared many times. The chain links TRBV11-3 to TRBJ1-1, with D uncertain. The CDR3 is 13 residues long. In germline, CDR1 is SGHNT, CDR2 YENEEA. V shed 2 bases and J shed 2 bases, with 6 bases lying between them. The CDR3 DNA is TGTGCCAGCAGCTTATTGAAAAACACTGAAGCTTTCTTT. Its translation: CASSLLKNTEAFF.

This clonotype was seen at least ten times. The chain carries TRBV20-1 and TRBJ1-4; D is possibly TRBD1 (6 bases). Germline CDR1 and CDR2: DFQATT and SNEGSKA (reference sequence). V was shortened by 5 bases and J by 4 bases, with 8 bases between the two germline ends. The CDR3 is 12 residues long. The CDR3 DNA is TGCAGTGCTCACAGGGATAATGAAAAACTGTTTTTT. Encoded protein: CSAHRDNEKLFF.